This paragraph reports one T cell receptor (beta chain). This clonotype came up a few times. This receptor's antigen is unknown. Nothing much larger sits one base from this clone, and base qualities are not available. The data were produced on an Illumina HiSeq 1500. TCRdb redid the processing of the public reads, applying fastp at Q25 and MiXCR, and retained in-frame beta chains. Rows are combined by CDR3 protein, so each entry shows the most common genes and DNA. The sample table contains about 770,000 distinct CDR3 sequences; only one count was recorded for about 28% of them. The ten most abundant clones make up 13% of the sample. The data originate from a study of T cell repertoires in cytomegalovirus infection (dated 2019 in TCRdb). With respect to the entire study: Peptide stimulations targeted recently identified HLA-C-restricted CMV epitopes, whose presentation resists viral immunomodulation, together with well-studied HLA-B-restricted epitopes. The HLA type of each donor mattered for the analysis, because public TCR beta signatures pointed to carriage of CMV infection along with the matching HLA type. The investigation overall reported the following: The ex vivo response was dominated by HLA-C-restricted CMV-specific TCR beta clonotypes, which also provided the single most frequent clonotype in two of eight donors. In both this cohort and an independent roughly 350-donor cohort, the cumulative frequency of public TCR beta family members distinguished carriers of CMV infection plus the relevant HLA type.

Taken with the paper, the label for treatment or condition translates to: in vitro stimulation with specific CMV peptide epitopes to enrich CMV-specific T cells. Sequencing used cultured CD8+ T cells from PBMCs, obtained from culture after CMV antigen stimulation. The receptor was derived from a human donor in good health (CMV status not recorded). Some clones in this sample may be carry-over from other donors' samples.

Here the CDR3 is given as CATFGGEQFF. The DNA sequence follows: TGTGCCACCTTTGGGGGTGAGCAGTTCTTC. The chain links TRBV7-9 with TRBJ2-1; the D segment might be TRBD1 or TRBD2, since each matches 5 bases. V and J lose 10 bases and 9 bases, and a span of 10 bases separates them. Sequences SEHNR (CDR1) and FQNEAQ (CDR2) are obtained from the germline V gene (reference sequence). Spanning cysteine to phenylalanine, the CDR3 consists of 10 amino acids. Left in the record is the CDR3 DNA by itself, 30 bases read in frame from the first base.